This passage covers 21 T cell receptor beta chains from one sample sequenced in a study of vaccination and CD4 T cells after COVID-19. Treatment reported: approximately nine-day PBMC culture with coronavirus spike peptide pools or control peptides (ViraFEST assay). These receptors' antigens are unknown. Cultured CD4+ T cell DNA underwent sequencing with the Oncomine TCR Beta short-read assay. Each CDR3 protein gets one entry after TCRdb re-called the PCR reads with MiXCR. Of approximately 14,000 distinct CDR3 sequences in the sample, under 60% were seen once. Sequenced input: CD4+ T cells from blood, cultured in vitro. The receptors come from a human donor who had recovered from COVID-19.

This rearrangement joins TRBV20-1 to TRBJ2-4; 7 bases line up with TRBD1. CDR1 is DFQATT, CDR2 SNEGSKA, per germline (reference sequence). The CDR3 has 13 residues. CDR3 in amino acids: CSAQDRAKNIQYF. The CDR3 DNA sequence: TGCAGCGCCCAGGACAGGGCCAAAAACATTCAGTACTTC.

This clonotype was found a few times. J is TRBJ2-2 and V is TRBV23-1; D is tentatively TRBD1 or TRBD2 (6 bases each). TRBV23-1 is assigned to the ORF class and has an uncertain function. Trimming left V 1 base short and J 7 bases short, with 13 bases between. This CDR3 has 15 amino acids. CDR3 residues: CASSQWAGGGGELFF. CDR3 nucleotides: TGCGCCAGCAGTCAATGGGCCGGGGGCGGCGGGGAGCTGTTTTTT.

This chain links TRBV10-3 with TRBJ1-2; maybe TRBD1 (5 bases). Germline CDR1 ENHRY, CDR2 SYGVKD. Trimming cost V 4 bases and J 1 base, with 7 bases left between them. This CDR3 has 13 amino acids. In DNA form, the CDR3 reads TGTGCCATCAGTGGACAGCATAACTATGGCTACACCTTC. Translation gives CAISGQHNYGYTF.

The chain uses TRBV11-1 and TRBJ1-5, with a tentative D call TRBD1 (6 bases). The V gene lost 0 bases and the J gene lost 7 bases, with 7 bases spanning the gap. Germline-derived CDR1 and CDR2 are SGHAT and FQDESV (reference sequence). The CDR3 runs 13 residues. The CDR3 protein is CASSLADRQPQHF. DNA for the CDR3: TGTGCCAGCAGCTTAGCCGACAGGCAGCCCCAGCATTTT. The full variable domain, with the rest looked up from reference TRBV11-1 and TRBJ1-5, is EAEVAQSPRYKITEKSQAVAFWCDPISGHATLYWYRQILGQGPELLVQFQDESVVDDSQLPKDRFSAERLKGVDSTLKIQPAELGDSAMYLCASSLADRQPQHFGDGTRLSIL.

About this clonotype: One junction end disagrees with the germline gene, perhaps due to a read error. The chain recombines TRBV5-3 with TRBJ1-2; TRBD1 is a possible D gene (6 bases). TRBV5-3 is classed as an ORF, of uncertain function. The CDR3 is 15 residues long. In nucleotides, the CDR3 is TGTGCCAGCAGCTTGGGAGGGGGGACAAAAAATGGCTACACCTTC. Translation: CASSLGGGTKNGYTF.

This clonotype was seen a few times. V gene TRBV10-3 combines with J gene TRBJ2-3; D call uncertain. Per germline, CDR1 ENHRY and CDR2 SYGVKD. The ends were cut back, 2 bases at V and 1 base at J, with 4 bases in the middle. The CDR3 has 13 residues. The CDR3 region is CAISEPRTDTQYF. CDR3 DNA: TGTGCCATCAGTGAGCCTCGCACAGATACGCAGTATTTT.

This clonotype was detected only a few times. The J gene is TRBJ1-3, the V gene TRBV15; D not certain. The CDR3 runs to 15 residues. V gave up 0 bases and J gave up 2 bases, with 8 bases separating them. Germline V lookup: CDR1 LNHNV, CDR2 YYDKDF (reference sequence). Here the CDR3 reads CATSRDPGPGNTIYF. CDR3 DNA sequence: TGTGCCACCAGCAGAGATCCGGGTCCTGGAAACACCATATATTTT.

This clonotype rates as medium-sized. The CDR3 DNA follows: TGTGCCATTGGGACAGGGGGGATTCAGCCCCAGCATTTT. It translates to CAIGTGGIQPQHF. The chain combines TRBV19 with TRBJ1-5; TRBD1 aligns across 11 bases. Germline CDR1 LNHDA, CDR2 SQIVND (reference sequence). J gave up 6 bases and V 10 bases, and 5 bases lay outside the gene matches. This CDR3 comprises 13 residues.

V usage is TRBV6-5 and J usage is TRBJ1-1, with D maybe TRBD1 (6 bases). V dropped 2 bases and J dropped 3 bases, with 13 bases sitting between them. CDR1 MNHEY and CDR2 SVGAGI come from the germline V gene. The CDR3 spans 15 residues. As DNA, the CDR3 is TGTGCCAGCAGTTACGGGGGGCGGCGGGACACTGAAGCTTTCTTT. Its protein is CASSYGGRRDTEAFF.

A note on this clonotype: One end of the junction fails to match germline, which may point to a read error. This chain uses TRBV7-7 with TRBJ2-5, with D possibly TRBD2 on 6 matching bases. The CDR3 sequence is 15 residues long. Germline loops: CDR1 SSHAT, CDR2 FNYEAQ (reference sequence). The CDR3 reads CASSLGATGEETQYF. In nucleotides, the CDR3 is TGTGCTAGCAGCTTAGGGGCGACGGGGGAAGAGACCCAGTACTTC.

This chain links TRBV6-1 with TRBJ1-4, with 9 bases fitting TRBD1. The length of the CDR3 is 14 residues. Germline CDR1 is MNHNS and CDR2 is SASEGT. The V and J ends lost 6 bases and 7 bases, in that order; junction bases with no gene match: 6. The CDR3 DNA reads TGTGCCAGCAGACCAGGGACAGGGACTGAAAAACTGTTTTTT. Amino acid sequence: CASRPGTGTEKLFF.

This CDR3 is CAWSGQNEQYF. CDR3 DNA sequence: TGTGCCTGGAGTGGACAGAACGAGCAGTACTTC. The genes are TRBV30 and TRBJ2-7, with D possibly TRBD1 on 5 matching bases. The V end was cut by 1 base, the J end by 5 bases, with 6 bases between. The germline gives CDR1 GTSNPN, CDR2 SVGIG (reference sequence). The CDR3 is made up of 11 amino acids.

The chain combines TRBV6-5 with TRBJ1-1, with D possibly matching TRBD1 (5 bases). Looked up from germline, CDR1 is MNHEY and CDR2 is SVGAGI. V was clipped by 2 bases and J by 6 bases, with 13 bases between them. The CDR3 contains 14 residues. CDR3 bases: TGTGCCAGCAGTTACGGAGGCCGAGGGGCTGAAGCTTTCTTT. Amino acid sequence: CASSYGGRGAEAFF.

The chain joins TRBV19 to TRBJ1-6, with D perhaps matching TRBD1 (5 bases). With 5 bases removed from V and 10 bases from J, the gap between germline ends came to 12 bases. There are 13 residues in the CDR3. Germline CDR1 reads LNHDA; CDR2 reads SQIVND (reference sequence). The CDR3 region is CASSWGGVSPLHF. CDR3 nucleotides: TGTGCCAGTAGTTGGGGGGGAGTGTCACCCCTCCACTTT.

The rearrangement joins TRBV27 to TRBJ1-2; D might be TRBD1 (5 bases). V was clipped by 6 bases and J by 3 bases, with 26 bases between them. This CDR3 region has 18 residues. Germline values: CDR1 MNHEY, CDR2 SMNVEV (reference sequence). The CDR3 DNA is TGTGCCAGCAGCTCACACCCTCGGGGCCGCCCGACGGACTATGGCTACACCTTC. It translates to CASSSHPRGRPTDYGYTF.

The sample holds a few counts of this clonotype. The CDR3, as DNA: TGTGCCAGCAGGGGGGGCCCACAGGGGGAAGGCAATCAGCCCCAGCATTTT. Residues: CASRGGPQGEGNQPQHF. The V and J genes are TRBV2 and TRBJ1-5, with TRBD1 matching 8 bases. The CDR3 has 17 amino acids. V was clipped by 6 bases and J by 2 bases; unmatched bases: 12. Germline V gene sequence: CDR1 SNHLY, CDR2 FYNNEI.

This chain uses TRBV20-1 with TRBJ2-3, with D tentatively TRBD2 (5 bases). Germline V lookup: CDR1 DFQATT, CDR2 SNEGSKA (reference sequence). The V and J ends lost 4 bases and 3 bases respectively, with 14 bases between them. The CDR3 runs 14 residues. The CDR3 sequence: CSANSARGTDTQYF. CDR3 in DNA: TGCAGTGCTAATAGCGCCAGAGGGACAGATACGCAGTATTTT.

The V and J genes are TRBV11-3 and TRBJ1-4, with 10 bases aligning to TRBD1. Germline CDR1 SGHNT, CDR2 YENEEA. The CDR3 consists of 14 residues. The J segment lost 8 bases and the V segment lost 5 bases, leaving 5 bases of the junction unmatched. This CDR3 is CASSTRQGAEKLFF. Here the CDR3 DNA reads TGTGCCAGCAGCACCAGACAGGGGGCCGAAAAACTGTTTTTT.

This chain uses TRBV2 with TRBJ1-6; D unresolved. Germline CDR1 is SNHLY and CDR2 is FYNNEI. V shed 1 base and J shed 7 bases, with 8 bases lying between them. The CDR3 covers 14 residues. CDR3 sequence reads: CASSEGGPNSPLHF. For the CDR3, the DNA is TGTGCCAGCAGTGAAGGCGGACCAAATTCACCCCTCCACTTT.

This clonotype has a single count. The gene calls are TRBV27 and TRBJ2-7, with unresolved D. Trimming stripped 4 bases from V and 2 bases from J, with 9 bases between. The CDR3 consists of 13 residues. From germline, CDR1 is MNHEY and CDR2 SMNVEV (reference sequence). Written as DNA, the CDR3 is TGTGCCAGCAGTTCGGCGTACGCCTACGAGCAGTACTTC. This codes for CASSSAYAYEQYF.

This clonotype was found a few times. This rearrangement joins TRBV20-1 to TRBJ1-1, with D possibly matching TRBD1 (5 bases). V was shortened by 3 bases and J by 1 base, with 9 bases between the two germline ends. This CDR3 spans 13 amino acids. The germline V gene has CDR1 DFQATT and CDR2 SNEGSKA (reference sequence). This CDR3 is CSARDIKNTEAFF. Written as DNA, the CDR3 is TGCAGTGCTAGGGACATCAAGAACACTGAAGCTTTCTTT.